This T cell receptor (beta chain) was documented in a study of blood T cell repertoires in COVID-19 (dated by TCRdb to 2020 to 2022). Notes on the research overall: Samples from collaborators originated in the United States, Italy and Spain and spanned both the acute and convalescent phases of COVID-19. The prospective study material was composed of cDNA or gDNA derived from T cells, B-cell-depleted T cells, or PBMCs. Subjects who had been exposed to COVID-19, were actively infected with it, or had recovered from it provided the deeply sampled blood TCRbeta repertoires that made up the dataset. A freely available public database, intended as a resource for researchers studying the immune response to SARS-CoV-2, is where the repertoires were released. Samples came from the ongoing ImmuneRACE study (first 160 participants) plus 1,254 subjects from 6 global collaborators. Sample metadata almost always included a de-identified subject ID, COVID-19 status, age in years and sex. Where HLA class I and class II types were available, the types were taken from metadata supplied by the sample provider, not from assay-based typing. The paper's findings and limits, for the study overall: How much clinical and demographic metadata was included differed by source and by participant, and the metadata was provided uncurated.

Spanning cysteine to phenylalanine, the CDR3 consists of 14 amino acids. Only the CDR3 DNA is retained, 42 bases long and in frame from the first base. The immunoSEQ Assay, a bias-controlled multiplex PCR, was used to amplify TCRbeta CDR3 regions from genomic DNA. Under the source paper's analysis protocol: The number of nucleated cells in each sample was estimated by amplification of reference gene primers within the assay. To quantify the absolute abundance of each unique TCRbeta CDR3 rearrangement, sequence reads were collapsed and filtered. For each sample, productive Simpson clonality was calculated as the square root of Simpson's diversity index across productive rearrangements. In its TCRdb copy, this immuneACCESS table keeps in-frame sequences only and misses some clones. Where compared with another copy, unresolved V genes explain less than half of these, and the others have no known cause. That table supplies the V and J calls and clone size; D and trimming were determined from the DNA. The sample table records 23,000 or so clones; roughly 94% of these occur just once. Roughly 4% of the sample lies in the top ten.

Whole blood was collected in K2EDTA tubes by collaborating institutions according to the institutions' own protocols. Collaborator samples were shipped for TCRbeta analysis as frozen whole blood, isolated PBMCs, or DNA extracted from either sample type. Note on this clone: What this receptor recognizes is not known. It has no much larger one-base neighbor in the sample; base qualities were not kept.

The receptor chain draws on TRBV21-1 and TRBJ2-7; TRBD1 is taken as the D call from the table, unchecked against the DNA. TRBV21-1 is noted as a pseudogene. This receptor was identified in a woman between 45 and 60 years old with active COVID-19. Sequencing was carried out using peripheral blood. Here is the DNA: TGTGCCAGCAGCATTGACACATTTACCGACGAGCAGTACTTC. It codes for CASSIDTFTDEQYF.